This T cell receptor (beta chain) stems from a study of early T cells in non-severe SARS-CoV-2 infection. In the study overall: Sequenced bulk RNA came from whole blood that was unsorted, and chains were unpaired.

In TCRdb, the 5' RACE reads were re-called with MiXCR into one record per CDR3 protein. This table holds about 60,000 distinct CDR3 sequences, approximately 9.3% found once. This clonotype was seen ten or more times. The antigen remains unidentified. V lost 5 bases, J lost 3 bases, and 9 bases stayed unmatched. The CDR3 is 17 amino acids. Germline CDR1 is SGHTA and CDR2 is FQGTGA. Study conclusions and caveats: Anti-spike CD8 responses were favored by VDJdb matching, which missed private and CD4 specificities.

The sequence derives from an adult who was a healthcare worker with PCR-confirmed SARS-CoV-2 infection or an uninfected control (not recorded which). The chain has TRBV7-3 and TRBJ2-2, with 10 positions matching TRBD1. Sequencing was performed on whole blood. The CDR3 DNA follows: TGTGCCAGCAGCATGACAGGGGGCGGAATTGACACCGGGGAGCTGTTTTTT. Its protein is CASSMTGGGIDTGELFF.